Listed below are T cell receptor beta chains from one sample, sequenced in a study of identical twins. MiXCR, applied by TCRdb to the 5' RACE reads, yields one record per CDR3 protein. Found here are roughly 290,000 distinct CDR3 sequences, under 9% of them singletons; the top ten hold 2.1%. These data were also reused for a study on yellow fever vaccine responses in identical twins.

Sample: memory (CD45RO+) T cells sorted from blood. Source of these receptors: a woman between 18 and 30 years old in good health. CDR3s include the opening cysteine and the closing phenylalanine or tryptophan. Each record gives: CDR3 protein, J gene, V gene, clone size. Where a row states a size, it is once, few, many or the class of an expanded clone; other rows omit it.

cdr3_aa: CASSPDRRETQYF; j_call: TRBJ2-5; v_call: TRBV18; clone_size: many
cdr3_aa: CSAAQTGVRLDNTIYF; j_call: TRBJ1-3; v_call: TRBV20-1; clone_size: many
cdr3_aa: CASSLETGGRTDTQYF; j_call: TRBJ2-3; v_call: TRBV11-2; clone_size: many
cdr3_aa: CASSLLAGVSEQFF; j_call: TRBJ2-1; v_call: TRBV5-5; clone_size: many
cdr3_aa: CSARGQGPRIGSPLHF; j_call: TRBJ1-6; v_call: TRBV20-1; clone_size: few
cdr3_aa: CASSLSNSGNEQFF; j_call: TRBJ2-1; v_call: TRBV5-1; clone_size: few
cdr3_aa: CASSTGQGIQETQYF; j_call: TRBJ2-5; v_call: TRBV5-1; clone_size: many
cdr3_aa: CASSLTGFGTDTQYF; j_call: TRBJ2-3; v_call: TRBV7-3; clone_size: many
cdr3_aa: CASSSRQGYTVAFF; j_call: TRBJ1-1; v_call: TRBV27; clone_size: -
cdr3_aa: CSVASLAGGPNEQFF; j_call: TRBJ2-1; v_call: TRBV29-1; clone_size: many
cdr3_aa: CASSQDLQVNTEAFF; j_call: TRBJ1-1; v_call: TRBV4-1; clone_size: few
cdr3_aa: CASSFVSGGYTF; j_call: TRBJ1-2; v_call: TRBV12-3/TRBV12-4; clone_size: many
cdr3_aa: CASSREGELFF; j_call: TRBJ2-2; v_call: TRBV4-2; clone_size: -
cdr3_aa: CATERGSGHTGELFF; j_call: TRBJ2-2; v_call: TRBV28; clone_size: few
cdr3_aa: CSGLAGGVETQYF; j_call: TRBJ2-5; v_call: TRBV20-1; clone_size: few
cdr3_aa: CASSQRGGTGELFF; j_call: TRBJ2-2; v_call: TRBV3-1; clone_size: many
cdr3_aa: CASTEGLQPQHF; j_call: TRBJ1-5; v_call: TRBV6-1; clone_size: few
cdr3_aa: CISVSEASYSGLRGQPQHF; j_call: TRBJ1-5; v_call: TRBV7-5; clone_size: -
cdr3_aa: CSASGRAYNEQFF; j_call: TRBJ2-1; v_call: TRBV20-1; clone_size: many
cdr3_aa: CASRERQGWGNEQFF; j_call: TRBJ2-1; v_call: TRBV10-2; clone_size: -
cdr3_aa: CASRRQGAAEQFF; j_call: TRBJ2-1; v_call: TRBV12-3/TRBV12-4; clone_size: many
cdr3_aa: CSAISLAGTSYEQYF; j_call: TRBJ2-7; v_call: TRBV20-1; clone_size: -
cdr3_aa: CASSLVVTGGGGNEQFF; j_call: TRBJ2-1; v_call: TRBV11-3; clone_size: few
cdr3_aa: CASSRSGLAGVNEQFF; j_call: TRBJ2-1; v_call: TRBV9; clone_size: -
cdr3_aa: CAASSTGSQNSNQPQHF; j_call: TRBJ1-5; v_call: TRBV6-5; clone_size: many
cdr3_aa: CASSMDWKTQYF; j_call: TRBJ2-5; v_call: TRBV28; clone_size: few
cdr3_aa: CASSQGAGGSSNTEAFF; j_call: TRBJ1-1; v_call: TRBV4-1; clone_size: few
cdr3_aa: CASSLGVSGFGEQFF; j_call: TRBJ2-1; v_call: TRBV11-2; clone_size: many
cdr3_aa: CSARTGQENTEAFF; j_call: TRBJ1-1; v_call: TRBV20-1; clone_size: many
cdr3_aa: CASSNTMWGSTDTQYF; j_call: TRBJ2-3; v_call: TRBV27; clone_size: few
cdr3_aa: CAIQSRDSYNEQFF; j_call: TRBJ2-1; v_call: TRBV21-1; clone_size: few
cdr3_aa: CAVGTEMHYGYTF; j_call: TRBJ1-2; v_call: TRBV6-1; clone_size: many